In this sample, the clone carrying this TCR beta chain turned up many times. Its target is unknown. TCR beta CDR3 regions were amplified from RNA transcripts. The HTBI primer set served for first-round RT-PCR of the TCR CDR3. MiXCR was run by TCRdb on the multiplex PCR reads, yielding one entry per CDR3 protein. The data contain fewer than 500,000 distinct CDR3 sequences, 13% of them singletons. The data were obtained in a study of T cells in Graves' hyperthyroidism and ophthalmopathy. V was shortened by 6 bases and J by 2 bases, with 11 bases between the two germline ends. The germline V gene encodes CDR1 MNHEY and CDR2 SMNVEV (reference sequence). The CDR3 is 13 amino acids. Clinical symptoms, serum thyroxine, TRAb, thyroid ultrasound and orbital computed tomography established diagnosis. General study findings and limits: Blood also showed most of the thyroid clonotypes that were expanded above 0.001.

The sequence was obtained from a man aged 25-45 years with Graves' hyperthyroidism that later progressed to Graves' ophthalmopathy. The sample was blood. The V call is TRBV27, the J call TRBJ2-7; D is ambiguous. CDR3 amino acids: CASRPRQTYEQYF. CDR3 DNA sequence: TGTGCCAGCAGGCCACGTCAGACCTACGAGCAGTACTTC.